These 20 T cell receptor beta chains came from one sample sequenced in a study of blood T cell repertoires in COVID-19. Sequencing was performed with immunoSEQ multiplex PCR; in TCRdb, only in-frame clones are kept and a portion is missing. Counted here are some 300,000 clones, 90% occurring once; the ten biggest clones make up 1%. Sequenced: peripheral blood. The receptors stem from a woman aged 35 to 49 with COVID-19, enrolled during active disease.

The CDR3 loop is CASSIEAKYNEQFF. The CDR3 coding sequence is TGTGCCAGTAGTATAGAGGCCAAATACAATGAGCAGTTCTTC. The V call is TRBV19, the J call TRBJ2-1, with D unresolved. Looked up from germline, CDR1 is LNHDA and CDR2 is SQIVND (reference sequence). Trimming stripped 0 bases from V and 4 bases from J, with 7 bases between. The CDR3 totals 14 residues.

This chain links TRBV24-1 with TRBJ2-2, with D perhaps TRBD2 (6 bases). From germline, CDR1 is KGHDR and CDR2 SFDVKD. V lost 3 bases to trimming and J lost 7 bases, with 14 bases between them. The length of the CDR3 is 15 residues. This chain's CDR3 is CATSDPGTLFGELFF. The CDR3 DNA follows: TGTGCCACCAGTGATCCCGGGACTCTATTCGGGGAGCTGTTTTTT.

Turning to this clone: An end of the junction does not agree with germline; a read error may underlie this. The chain uses TRBV11-2 and TRBJ2-7, with TRBD1 matching 7 bases. The CDR3 is 16 amino acids. Per germline, CDR1 SGHAT and CDR2 FQNNGV. The CDR3 is CASSIEKTGRSYEQYF. Here the CDR3 DNA reads TGTGCCAGCAGCATAGAAAAGACAGGGAGATCCTACGAGCAGTACTTC.

A single count supports this clone. The chain recombines TRBV2 with TRBJ1-1, with D possibly being TRBD1 (6 bases). V was shortened by 8 bases and J by 3 bases, with 13 bases between the two germline ends. The CDR3 consists of 13 residues. The V gene's germline CDR1 is SNHLY and CDR2 FYNNEI. The CDR3 region has the DNA TGTGCCAGCGGGACCGGACAGTACACTGAAGCTTTCTTT. This translates into CASGTGQYTEAFF.

The chain couples TRBV12-3 or TRBV12-4 to TRBJ1-2; D gene uncertain. Trimming took 6 bases from V and 0 from J, leaving 8 bases between them. This CDR3 is 13 amino acids long. CDR3 sequence reads: CASSERPNYGYTF. Written as DNA, the CDR3 is TGTGCCAGCAGCGAGCGCCCTAACTATGGCTACACCTTC.

The rearrangement uses TRBV19 and TRBJ1-6; D is possibly TRBD1 (6 bases). This CDR3 has 17 amino acids. CDR1 is LNHDA, CDR2 SQIVND, per germline (reference sequence). V was clipped by 5 bases and J by 0 bases, with 14 bases between them. CDR3 residues: CASSLQTGFSYNSPLHF. CDR3 bases: TGTGCCAGTAGTCTACAGACAGGTTTCTCCTATAATTCACCCCTCCACTTT.

The chain recombines TRBV7-8 with TRBJ1-2; TRBD1 matches at 7 bases. CDR1 is SGHVS, CDR2 FQNEAQ, per germline. Trimming removed 0 bases from V and 8 bases from J; junction bases left unmatched: 6. The CDR3 consists of 14 residues. The CDR3 sequence is CASSLATGAGGYTF. CDR3 DNA: TGTGCCAGCAGCTTAGCAACAGGGGCAGGAGGCTACACCTTC.

This clone is a singleton in its sample. J is TRBJ1-1 and V is TRBV5-1; D gene unclear. Trimming cost V 1 base and J 3 bases, with 7 bases left between them. The V gene's germline CDR1 is SGHRS and CDR2 YFSETQ. There are 13 residues in the CDR3. CDR3 coding DNA: TGCGCCAGCAGCTTGTTCACATACACTGAAGCTTTCTTT. Encoded protein: CASSLFTYTEAFF. The variable domain in full, completed from reference TRBV5-1 and TRBJ1-1, reads KAGVTQTPRYLIKTRGQQVTLSCSPISGHRSVSWYQQTPGQGLQFLFEYFSETQRNKGNFPGRFSGRQFSNSRSEMNVSTLELGDSALYLCASSLFTYTEAFFGQGTRLTVV.

The chain uses TRBV6-1 and TRBJ1-3, with D maybe TRBD1 (5 bases). Trimming pared 2 bases from V and 6 bases from J, leaving 11 bases between. Germline values: CDR1 MNHNS, CDR2 SASEGT. This CDR3 is 14 amino acids long. As DNA, the CDR3 is TGTGCCAGCAGTGAATTGGTAGGGGAAAACACCATATATTTT. The encoded protein is CASSELVGENTIYF.

The chain links TRBV6-5 to TRBJ1-5, with 7 bases aligning to TRBD1. This CDR3 comprises 15 residues. V gave up 6 bases and J gave up 2 bases; unmatched junction bases: 7. Germline V gives CDR1 MNHEY, CDR2 SVGAGI. CDR3 protein: CASSLRGLGNQPQHF. CDR3 DNA: TGTGCCAGCAGCCTAAGGGGGCTCGGCAATCAGCCCCAGCATTTT.

The genes are TRBV24-1 and TRBJ2-7, with 8 bases aligning to TRBD2. The junction had 18 bases not matched to a gene; V was cut back by 4 bases and J by 5 bases. This CDR3 contains 18 residues. Germline V gene sequence: CDR1 KGHDR, CDR2 SFDVKD. The CDR3 loop reads CATSDLSTSTGLVNEQYF. In DNA form, the CDR3 reads TGTGCCACCAGTGACCTAAGCACCTCGACGGGACTAGTAAACGAGCAGTACTTC.

The rearrangement joins TRBV29-1 to TRBJ2-5, with TRBD1 matching over 7 bases. Germline V lookup: CDR1 SQVTM, CDR2 ANQGSEA. The CDR3 length is 12 residues. The V segment lost 4 bases and the J segment 5 bases; nucleotides outside the gene matches: 4. The CDR3 DNA sequence: TGCAGCGTTGTGACAGGGTCCGAGACCCAGTACTTC. Translating gives CSVVTGSETQYF.

V and J are TRBV7-3 and TRBJ2-6, with unresolved D. The CDR3 has 13 amino acids. Germline V lookup: CDR1 SGHTA, CDR2 FQGTGA. Trimming took 5 bases from V and 3 from J, leaving 5 bases between them. CDR3 protein: CASSLGGANVLTF. DNA for the CDR3: TGTGCCAGCAGCCTAGGTGGGGCCAACGTCCTGACTTTC.

V usage is TRBV4-3 and J usage is TRBJ1-2; 10 positions match TRBD1. The germline gives CDR1 LGHNA, CDR2 YSLEER. The CDR3 totals 14 residues. The V gene end was trimmed by 0 bases and the J gene end by 8 bases; junction bases not matched to a gene: 3. The CDR3, as DNA: TGCGCCAGCAGCCAAGAACTGACAGGGGGCGGCTACACCTTC. Its translation: CASSQELTGGGYTF.

This rearrangement joins TRBV5-1 to TRBJ2-2; 8 bases are a match to TRBD1. The length of the CDR3 is 15 residues. Looked up from germline, CDR1 is SGHRS and CDR2 is YFSETQ. J was trimmed by 1 base and V by 2 bases; bases with no gene match: 1. CDR3 DNA sequence: TGCGCCAGCAGCTTCGACAGGGGGAACACCGGGGAGCTGTTTTTT. It specifies CASSFDRGNTGELFF.

This clone was detected only a few times. The gene calls are TRBV14 and TRBJ1-3; possible D gene TRBD1, 5 bases. V lost 6 bases and J lost 2, with 8 bases in between. The germline V gene encodes CDR1 SGHDN and CDR2 FVKESK. The CDR3 is 13 residues long. CDR3 DNA: TGTGCCAGCAGGGTAGGGGCTGGAAACACCATATATTTT. Translated: CASRVGAGNTIYF.

The J gene is TRBJ1-2, the V gene TRBV3-1 (or the pseudogene TRBV3-2), with TRBD1 identical over 9 bases. Germline V lookup: CDR1 LGHDT, CDR2 YNNKEL (reference sequence). J was trimmed by 6 bases and V by 1 base; bases with no gene match: 3. The CDR3 runs 14 residues. The DNA of the CDR3 is TGTGCCAGCAGCCAAGGCGACAGGGGGGATGGCTACACCTTC. Encoded protein: CASSQGDRGDGYTF.

The chain has TRBV5-1 and TRBJ1-2; 8 bases fit TRBD1. V shed 3 bases, J shed 4 bases, and the junction held 5 bases outside the gene matches. This CDR3 has 14 residues. Looked up from germline, CDR1 is SGHRS and CDR2 is YFSETQ. CDR3 protein: CASSSGGAGYGYTF. The CDR3 bases are TGCGCCAGCAGCTCAGGGGGCGCGGGCTATGGCTACACCTTC.

The chain uses TRBV6-5 and TRBJ1-5; no reliable D call. V shed 10 bases and J shed 0 bases, with 16 bases lying between them. The CDR3 is made up of 15 amino acids. The V gene's germline CDR1 is MNHEY and CDR2 SVGAGI. The DNA for the CDR3 is TGTGCCACCCCCCCCCGGGATGGTAGCAATCAGCCCCAGCATTTT. It yields the protein CATPPRDGSNQPQHF.

The rearrangement links TRBV5-4 to TRBJ1-4, with D possibly being TRBD1 (5 bases). The ends were cut back, 5 bases at V and 8 bases at J, with 13 bases in the middle. Looked up from germline, CDR1 is SGHNT and CDR2 is YYREEE (reference sequence). This CDR3 is 13 amino acids long. CDR3 nucleotide sequence: TGTGCCAGCAGGGGGGGGAGAAGAGAAAAACTGTTTTTT. This codes for CASRGGRREKLFF. The full variable domain, its missing parts supplied by reference TRBV5-4 and TRBJ1-4, is ETGVTQSPTHLIKTRGQQVTLRCSSQSGHNTVSWYQQALGQGPQFIFQYYREEENGRGNFPPRFSGLQFPNYSSELNVNALELDDSALYLCASRGGRREKLFFGSGTQLSVL.